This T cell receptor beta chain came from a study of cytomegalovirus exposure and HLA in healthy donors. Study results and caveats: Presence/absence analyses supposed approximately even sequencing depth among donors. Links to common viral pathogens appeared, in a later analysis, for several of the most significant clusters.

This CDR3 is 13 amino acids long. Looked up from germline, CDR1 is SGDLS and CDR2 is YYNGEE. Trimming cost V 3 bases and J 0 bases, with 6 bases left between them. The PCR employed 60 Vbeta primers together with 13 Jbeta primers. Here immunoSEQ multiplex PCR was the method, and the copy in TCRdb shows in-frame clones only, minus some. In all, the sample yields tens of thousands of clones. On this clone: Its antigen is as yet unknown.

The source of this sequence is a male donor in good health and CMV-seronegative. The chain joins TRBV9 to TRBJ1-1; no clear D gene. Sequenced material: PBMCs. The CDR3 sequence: CASSGAMNTEAFF. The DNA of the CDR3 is TGTGCCAGCAGCGGAGCCATGAACACTGAAGCTTTCTTT.